A single sample is the source of the 9 T cell receptor beta chains below, sequenced in a study of blood T cells in healthy people across ages. A second PCR, run for about 7 to 11 cycles, used a sample-barcoded 5' primer plus a J-beta primer mix. TCRdb re-analysed the 5' RACE reads in MiXCR, keeping a single row per CDR3 protein. This sample has roughly 700,000 distinct CDR3 sequences, with 25% found just once. The sample also formed part of further work on T cells of mothers and their children.

The sample comprised blood. The receptor set was obtained from a boy younger than 18 in good health.

The sample holds a few counts of this clonotype. The V gene is TRBV21-1, the J gene TRBJ2-3; the D call in the table, TRBD1, was not verified against the DNA. TRBV21-1 is a pseudogene locus. There are 13 residues in the CDR3. CDR3: CASVQGAVDTQYF. In DNA, the CDR3 is TGTGCCAGCGTACAGGGGGCAGTAGATACGCAGTATTTT.

In nucleotides, the CDR3 is TGTGCCAGCAGAGCAGGATTCGAAGCTTTCTTT. Translation gives CASRAGFEAFF. J is TRBJ1-1 and V is TRBV27; no firm D call. V dropped 6 bases and J dropped 8 bases, with 10 bases sitting between them. In germline, CDR1 is MNHEY, CDR2 SMNVEV (reference sequence). This CDR3 is built from 11 residues.

Only a few counts were recorded for this clonotype. This CDR3 is CASSQTGRMGYTF. CDR3 in DNA: TGTGCCAGCAGTCAGACAGGGAGGATGGGCTACACCTTC. The chain carries TRBV12-3 or TRBV12-4 and TRBJ1-2, with TRBD1 matching over 7 bases. The J segment lost 8 bases and the V segment lost 5 bases, leaving 8 bases of the junction unmatched. This CDR3 region has 13 residues.

The chain links TRBV7-9 to TRBJ1-4; tentatively, D is TRBD1 (5 bases). The CDR3 is made up of 16 amino acids. Trimming stripped 5 bases from V and 6 bases from J, with 19 bases between. From germline, CDR1 is SEHNR and CDR2 FQNEAQ (reference sequence). The CDR3 nucleotides are TGTGCCAGCAGCCGGCAAGGGGAGGGAGAGGATGAAAAACTGTTTTTT. It codes for CASSRQGEGEDEKLFF. Drawing the rest from reference TRBV7-9 and TRBJ1-4, the complete variable domain is DTGVSQNPRHKITKRGQNVTFRCDPISEHNRLYWYRQTLGQGPEFLTYFQNEAQLEKSRLLSDRFSAERPKGSFSTLEIQRTEQGDSAMYLCASSRQGEGEDEKLFFGSGTQLSVL.

This clonotype was counted once. The rearrangement joins TRBV19 to TRBJ2-6; D perhaps matches TRBD1 (6 bases). This CDR3 has 15 residues. CDR1 is LNHDA and CDR2 is SQIVND in the germline V gene (reference sequence). Trimming removed 5 bases at V and 4 bases at J, with 12 bases between. The chain's CDR3 is CASSGTSLGANVLTF. The CDR3 DNA is TGTGCCAGTAGTGGGACAAGTCTCGGGGCCAACGTCCTGACTTTC.

This clonotype was counted a few times. The V and J genes are TRBV6-2 or TRBV6-3 and TRBJ1-2, with no clear D. Germline CDR1 reads MNHEY; CDR2 reads SVGEGT. Trimming left V 5 bases short and J 6 bases short, with 19 bases between. This CDR3 region has 15 residues. CDR3 nucleotides: TGTGCCAGCAGTCCGCTTGGAATCCTGACGGATGGCTACACCTTC. Its translation is CASSPLGILTDGYTF.

A note on this clonotype: Germline is not matched at one junction end, which may reflect a read error. The rearrangement joins TRBV5-1 to TRBJ2-5, with 9 bases lining up with TRBD2. Per germline, CDR1 SGHRS and CDR2 YFSETQ. This CDR3 comprises 17 residues. CDR3 in DNA: TGCGCCAGCAGCTTGGAGGATCCTAGCGGGATCCAAGAGACCCGGTACTTC. Translating gives CASSLEDPSGIQETRYF.

This clonotype turned up a few times. A much larger clone sits a single nucleotide away, making a read error possible. This rearrangement joins TRBV7-2 to TRBJ2-5; D not certain. The J call may be mistaken, given a closer DNA end match to TRBJ2-1. Germline CDR1 and CDR2: SGHTA and FQGNSA. This CDR3 has 13 amino acids. The DNA of the CDR3 is TGTGCCGGCAGCTCAATCTCCTACAATGAGCAGTTCTTC. It is translated as CAGSSISYNEQFF.

This clonotype was observed a few times. The V call is TRBV6-1, the J call TRBJ2-2; D is undetermined. The germline V gene encodes CDR1 MNHNS and CDR2 SASEGT. V shed 2 bases and J shed 4 bases, with 2 bases lying between them. This CDR3 is built from 12 residues. The CDR3 DNA follows: TGTGCCAGCAGTGAACTCACCGGGGAGCTGTTTTTT. This sequence encodes CASSELTGELFF.